This TCR beta chain came from a study of CD39 and CD103 CD8 tumor-infiltrating T cells. The V end lost 6 bases, the J end lost 0 bases, and 15 bases lay between the germline ends. The germline V gene has CDR1 MNHNY and CDR2 SVGAGI (reference sequence). There are 15 residues in the CDR3. Sequenced by immunoSEQ multiplex PCR; TCRdb stores in-frame clones only, minus some. The table lists 15,000 to 20,000 clones, just over 90% of them singletons. The specimen sequenced was CD8+ T cells sorted from blood. Subset in this sample: total memory CD8 T cells (CD45RA-CCR7+/-) from blood or uninvolved lymph node. The J gene is TRBJ2-7, the V gene TRBV6-6; D uncertain. The source of this sequence is a human donor with head and neck squamous cell carcinoma. CDR3 nucleotides: TGTGCCAGCAGCCCTTTCACCTACAGCTCCTACGAGCAGTACTTC. It codes for CASSPFTYSSYEQYF.